This T cell receptor (beta chain) was captured in a study of blood T cell repertoires in COVID-19. Germline V CDR1 and CDR2: MDHEN, SYDVKM. The CDR3 is 15 amino acids. V lost 5 bases to trimming and J lost 4 bases; unmatched junction nucleotides: 8. Some clones are missing from TCRdb's copy, which holds only in-frame ones; the method was immunoSEQ multiplex PCR. The sample includes some 80,000 clones, around 74% of them seen just once. This clone was seen more than once but under ten times. The sequenced material came from peripheral blood. The receptor's source is a woman over 75 with active or convalescent COVID-19. The V gene is TRBV28, the J gene TRBJ1-2; TRBD1 agrees at 9 bases. For the CDR3, the DNA is TGTGCCAGCAGTCGACCGACAGGGGGTTCCTATGGCTACACCTTC. Residues: CASSRPTGGSYGYTF.